One T cell receptor beta chain is described in this entry. Antigen: not known. This specimen comes from a study of blood T cells in healthy people across ages. Healthy Caucasian individuals from Russia aged roughly 6 to 90 served as donors. V gave up 5 bases and J gave up 0 bases, with 13 bases separating them. The CDR3 runs to 15 residues. Study-level points and caveats: The CMV status of each donor remained undetermined, and this could have confounded shifts in expanded clonotypes. Roughly linear age-related decline in beta diversity appeared, significant by age 40.

Sample-barcoded 5' priming and a J-beta primer mix drove a second PCR of roughly 6 to 12 cycles. Tagging of each cDNA molecule was performed by a template-switch adaptor with 12 random nucleotides. TCRdb re-called the 5' RACE reads through MiXCR, storing one row per CDR3 protein. Among 920,000 or so distinct CDR3 sequences listed, 40% to 50% were seen once. The chain combines TRBV12-3 or TRBV12-4 with TRBJ1-2, with no clear D. The sequence came from a woman aged 55-70 years in good health. Sequences were obtained from blood. This chain's CDR3 is CASSQARATNYGYTF. CDR3 nucleotides: TGTGCCAGCAGTCAGGCCCGCGCAACTAACTATGGCTACACCTTC.